Shown below are 9 T cell receptor beta chains from a single sample sequenced in a study of blood T cells in healthy people across ages. Primers used in a second PCR of about 6 to 11 cycles were a sample-barcoded 5' primer and a J-beta primer mix. TCRdb reanalysed the 5' RACE reads using MiXCR and keeps one entry per CDR3 protein. The table shows about 1.5 million distinct CDR3 sequences, with 42% occurring only once. Sequencing used blood. These receptors were taken from a woman between 18 and 30 years old in good health.

This clonotype was observed a few times. CDR3 sequence: CSASSEVSTRGEKLFF. In nucleotides, the CDR3 is TGCAGTGCTAGTTCCGAAGTATCAACCCGCGGGGAAAAACTGTTTTTT. V gene TRBV20-1 combines with J gene TRBJ1-4, with D unclear. In germline, CDR1 is DFQATT, CDR2 SNEGSKA (reference sequence). The CDR3 sequence is 16 residues long. V was clipped by 3 bases and J by 8 bases, with 22 bases between them.

This clonotype was recorded at least ten times. The chain joins TRBV15 to TRBJ2-3; no clear D gene. The CDR3 sequence is 12 residues long. V gave up 0 bases and J gave up 3 bases, with 1 base separating them. CDR1 LNHNV and CDR2 YYDKDF come from the germline V gene (reference sequence). The CDR3 DNA reads as TGTGCCACCAGCAGAGATACAGATACGCAGTATTTT. It codes for CATSRDTDTQYF.

The chain combines TRBV4-3 with TRBJ1-1; D uncertain. Per germline, CDR1 LGHNA and CDR2 YSLEER. The CDR3 has 13 residues. V was clipped by 1 base and J by 5 bases, with 8 bases between them. CDR3 loop: CASSQVGVTEAFF. CDR3 coding DNA: TGCGCCAGCAGCCAAGTTGGTGTTACTGAAGCTTTCTTT.

The chain employs TRBV4-3 and TRBJ2-7; D is undetermined. Germline-derived CDR1 and CDR2 are LGHNA and YSLEER. This CDR3 has 13 residues. Trimming removed 4 bases from V and 5 bases from J, with 12 bases in between. CDR3 bases: TGCGCCAGCAGCCCCCACAAGTCGGACGAGCAGTACTTC. It specifies CASSPHKSDEQYF.

CDR3 sequence reads: CASSQRTGVVGQPQHF. The CDR3 nucleotides are TGTGCCAGCAGCCAACGGACAGGGGTTGTGGGTCAGCCCCAGCATTTT. The chain has TRBV27 and TRBJ1-5; 9 positions agree with TRBD1. Germline V gene sequence: CDR1 MNHEY, CDR2 SMNVEV (reference sequence). The CDR3 loop spans 16 amino acids. The V segment lost 6 bases and the J segment 6 bases; nucleotides outside the gene matches: 12.

This clonotype has a handful of counts. The gene calls are TRBV29-1 and TRBJ2-1, with D maybe TRBD1 (5 bases). This CDR3 is built from 12 residues. V gave up 6 bases and J gave up 4 bases, with 10 bases separating them. Germline V CDR1 and CDR2: SQVTM, ANQGSEA. CDR3 residues: CSVDTGYNEQFF. Written as DNA, the CDR3 is TGCAGCGTCGACACAGGTTACAATGAGCAGTTCTTC.

This clonotype showed up just once. The chain links TRBV12-3 or TRBV12-4 to TRBJ1-1, with D uncertain. Trimming shortened V by 5 bases and J by 5 bases, and 9 bases separated the two germline ends. This CDR3 has 12 residues. This chain's CDR3 is CASSHGRTEAFF. The DNA of the CDR3 is TGTGCCAGCAGTCATGGACGGACTGAAGCTTTCTTT.

This sequence joins TRBV7-8 and TRBJ2-1; D is perhaps TRBD2 (6 bases). This CDR3 region has 15 residues. Germline V gene data show CDR1 as SGHVS and CDR2 as FQNEAQ. V gave up 5 bases and J gave up 0 bases, with 11 bases separating them. The DNA for the CDR3 is TGTGCCAGCAGCCGGCGGGATAACTCCTACAATGAGCAGTTCTTC. Protein: CASSRRDNSYNEQFF.

The chain has TRBV7-2 and TRBJ2-1; D gene uncertain. CDR3 length: 15 amino acids. V was clipped by 0 bases and J by 1 base, with 7 bases between them. Germline V gives CDR1 SGHTA, CDR2 FQGNSA. The CDR3 nucleotides read TGTGCCAGCAGCTTAGCCCCTTTGTCCTACAATGAGCAGTTCTTC. Residues: CASSLAPLSYNEQFF. The variable domain in full, with the rest retrieved from reference TRBV7-2 and TRBJ2-1, is GAGVSQSPSNKVTEKGKDVELRCDPISGHTALYWYRQSLGQGLEFLIYFQGNSAPDKSGLPSDRFSAERTGGSVSTLTIQRTQQEDSAVYLCASSLAPLSYNEQFFGPGTRLTVL.